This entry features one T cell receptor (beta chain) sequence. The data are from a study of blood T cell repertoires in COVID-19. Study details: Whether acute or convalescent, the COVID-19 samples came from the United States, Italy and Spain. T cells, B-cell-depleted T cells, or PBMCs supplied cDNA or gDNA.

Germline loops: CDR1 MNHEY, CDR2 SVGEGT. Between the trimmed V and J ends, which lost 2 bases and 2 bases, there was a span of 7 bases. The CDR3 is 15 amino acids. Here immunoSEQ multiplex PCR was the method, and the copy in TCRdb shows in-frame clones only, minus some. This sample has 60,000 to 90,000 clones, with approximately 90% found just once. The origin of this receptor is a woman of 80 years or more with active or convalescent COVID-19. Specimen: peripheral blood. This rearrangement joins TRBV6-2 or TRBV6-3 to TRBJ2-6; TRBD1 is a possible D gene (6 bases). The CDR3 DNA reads TGTGCCAGCAGTTACGGGACACCTGGGGCCAACGTCCTGACTTTC. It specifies CASSYGTPGANVLTF.